A single sample gave rise to the 15 T cell receptor beta chains below, sequenced in a study of shared clonotypes between healthy human individuals. Some clones are missing from TCRdb's copy, which holds only in-frame ones; the method was immunoSEQ multiplex PCR. The sample holds around 980,000 clones, 70% to 80% seen once. The specimen was memory CD4+ T cells from PBMCs. Subset in this sample: CD45RA-negative fraction. These receptors all stem from a man between 18 and 35 years old in good health. Some clones in this sample may be carry-over from other donors' samples.

The chain carries TRBV11-1 and TRBJ2-7; 9 positions agree with TRBD1. V lost 4 bases and J lost 6; bases outside the gene matches: 10. The CDR3 is 15 amino acids. CDR1 is SGHAT and CDR2 is FQDESV in the germline V gene (reference sequence). CDR3 region: CASSSLGQGFGEQYF. The CDR3 nucleotides are TGTGCCAGCAGCTCACTGGGACAGGGTTTTGGCGAGCAGTACTTC.

The chain combines TRBV4-1 with TRBJ2-7; D remains ambiguous. Trimming removed 0 bases from V and 2 bases from J, with 14 bases in between. Germline V gene sequence: CDR1 MGHRA, CDR2 YSYEKL. The CDR3 covers 16 residues. The CDR3 region has the DNA TGCGCCAGCAGCCAAGATCGAGCTGGTGTTCCCTACGAGCAGTACTTC. The encoded protein is CASSQDRAGVPYEQYF.

The CDR3 coding sequence is TGCGCCAGCAGCGACGGACAGGGTAATCAGCCCCAGCATTTT. Amino acid sequence: CASSDGQGNQPQHF. The chain joins TRBV10-2 to TRBJ1-5, with 8 bases aligning to TRBD1. V lost 6 bases and J lost 4; bases outside the gene matches: 5. Per germline, CDR1 WSHSY and CDR2 SAAADI. This CDR3 is 14 amino acids long.

This clone was seen a handful of times. Other DNA variants within this sample encode the same CDR3. The rearrangement links TRBV5-1 to TRBJ2-7; D gene ambiguous. Germline V gives CDR1 SGHRS, CDR2 YFSETQ. V gave up 0 bases and J gave up 4 bases, with 11 bases separating them. The CDR3 totals 14 residues. As DNA, the CDR3 is TGCGCCAGCAGCTTGGTGAGCCCCCCATACGAGCAGTACTTC. This codes for CASSLVSPPYEQYF.

This sequence joins TRBV7-2 and TRBJ2-7; maybe TRBD2 (5 bases). Trimming took 3 bases from V and 0 from J, leaving 12 bases between them. This CDR3 spans 15 amino acids. Germline CDR1 reads SGHTA; CDR2 reads FQGNSA. CDR3 sequence (DNA): TGTGCCAGCAGCTTGGGGAGAGTCAGCTCCTACGAGCAGTACTTC. It is translated as CASSLGRVSSYEQYF.

This clone has only a few counts. The chain employs TRBV28 and TRBJ2-6, with TRBD2 as a possible D gene (6 bases). Trimming stripped 2 bases from V and 0 bases from J, with 14 bases between. There are 18 residues in the CDR3. Germline CDR1 reads MDHEN; CDR2 reads SYDVKM. CDR3 in DNA: TGTGCCAGCAGTTTAAGGAGGGGACGGAACTCTGGGGCCAACGTCCTGACTTTC. It codes for CASSLRRGRNSGANVLTF.

The chain employs TRBV5-1 and TRBJ2-1; D is uncertain. Trimming cost V 0 bases and J 0 bases, with 10 bases left between them. In germline, CDR1 is SGHRS, CDR2 YFSETQ. The CDR3 runs 16 residues. The CDR3 DNA reads as TGCGCCAGCAGCTTGGCCACGGTTAGCTCCTACAATGAGCAGTTCTTC. Translated, it gives CASSLATVSSYNEQFF.

Here the CDR3 DNA reads TGTGCCAGCAGTGAATCCCAGACTTCACCCCTCCACTTT. It yields the protein CASSESQTSPLHF. The V and J genes are TRBV25-1 and TRBJ1-6; D remains unclear. Trimming pared 1 base from V and 9 bases from J, leaving 7 bases between. Germline V gives CDR1 MGHDK, CDR2 SYGVNS. The CDR3 runs to 13 residues. The complete variable domain, with remaining parts taken from reference TRBV25-1 and TRBJ1-6, reads EADIYQTPRYLVIGTGKKITLECSQTMGHDKMYWYQQDPGMELHLIHYSYGVNSTEKGDLSSESTVSRIRTEHFPLTLESARPSHTSQYLCASSESQTSPLHFGNGTRLTVT.

As to this clone: One junction end does not reproduce the germline sequence, and a read error may be involved. The identical CDR3 is also encoded by other nucleotide sequences in the sample. This chain joins TRBV18 and TRBJ1-5, with unresolved D. CDR3 length: 13 residues. Germline V CDR1 and CDR2: KGHSH, LQKENI. DNA of the CDR3: TGTGCTAGCTCACCTTCAGGTAATCAGCCCCAGCATTTT. It is translated as CASSPSGNQPQHF.

As regards this clone: This likely traces to a read error, being one base from a far larger clone. Other DNA sequences from this sample encode an identical CDR3 as well. CDR3 amino acids: CASSQDRTPDEVAFF. The CDR3 DNA is TGCGCCAGCAGCCAAGATCGGACACCGGACGAAGTGGCTTTCTTT. This chain joins TRBV4-1 and TRBJ1-1; TRBD1 is a possible D gene (5 bases). The CDR3 has 15 residues. The germline gives CDR1 MGHRA, CDR2 YSYEKL. Trimming took 0 bases from V and 11 from J, leaving 19 bases between them.

This chain joins TRBV9 and TRBJ2-1; D is possibly TRBD2 (5 bases). V lost 3 bases and J lost 8, with 12 bases in between. The CDR3 is 13 residues long. Germline lookup yields CDR1 SGDLS and CDR2 YYNGEE. CDR3 nucleotides: TGTGCCAGCAGCGCACGGTTGAGGGATGAGCAGTTCTTC. As protein: CASSARLRDEQFF.

This chain links TRBV10-3 with TRBJ2-1; the D gene is possibly TRBD1 (5 bases). Germline loops: CDR1 ENHRY, CDR2 SYGVKD. There are 13 residues in the CDR3. V lost 7 bases to trimming and J lost 2 bases, with 9 bases between them. The CDR3 region has the DNA TGTGCCATCAAAGGGGCCACCTACAATGAGCAGTTCTTC. It yields the protein CAIKGATYNEQFF.

The chain has TRBV6-1 and TRBJ1-3; TRBD1 matches at 9 bases. Unmatched junction bases numbered 5, after V lost 4 bases and J lost 7 bases. The CDR3 sequence is 14 residues long. The germline gives CDR1 MNHNS, CDR2 SASEGT. The CDR3 bases are TGTGCCAGCAGTGCGACAGGGGGGAGGAACACCATATATTTT. Amino acids: CASSATGGRNTIYF.

The genes are TRBV28 and TRBJ2-5; D might be TRBD2 (7 bases). Germline V gene lookup returns CDR1 MDHEN and CDR2 SYDVKM. The CDR3 has 15 amino acids. V dropped 2 bases and J dropped 4 bases, with 14 bases sitting between them. The CDR3 loop reads CASSLEGGARETQYF. The CDR3 DNA reads as TGTGCCAGCAGTTTAGAGGGGGGGGCCAGAGAGACCCAGTACTTC.

As for this clone: This likely came from a read error, as a far larger clone is one base away. The rearrangement uses TRBV25-1 and TRBJ2-6; D unresolved. The CDR3 runs to 14 residues. Per germline, CDR1 MGHDK and CDR2 SYGVNS. V shed 4 bases and J shed 0 bases, with 4 bases lying between them. The CDR3 loop is CASSGGSGANVLTF. The CDR3 DNA follows: TGTGCCAGCAGTGGGGGCTCTGGGGCCAACGTCCTGACTTTC. The full variable domain, completed using reference TRBV25-1 and TRBJ2-6, is EADIYQTPRYLVIGTGKKITLECSQTMGHDKMYWYQQDPGMELHLIHYSYGVNSTEKGDLSSESTVSRIRTEHFPLTLESARPSHTSQYLCASSGGSGANVLTFGAGSRLTVL.